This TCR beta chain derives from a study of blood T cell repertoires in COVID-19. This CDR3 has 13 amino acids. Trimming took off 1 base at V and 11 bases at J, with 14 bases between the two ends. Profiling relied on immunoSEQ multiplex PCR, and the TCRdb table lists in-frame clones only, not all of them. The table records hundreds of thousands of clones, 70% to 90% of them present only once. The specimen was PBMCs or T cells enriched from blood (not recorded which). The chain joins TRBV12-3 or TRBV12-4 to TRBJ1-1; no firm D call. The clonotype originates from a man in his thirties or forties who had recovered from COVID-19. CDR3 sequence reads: CASSLGSGKWAFF. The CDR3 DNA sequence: TGTGCCAGCAGTTTAGGTTCGGGAAAATGGGCTTTCTTT.